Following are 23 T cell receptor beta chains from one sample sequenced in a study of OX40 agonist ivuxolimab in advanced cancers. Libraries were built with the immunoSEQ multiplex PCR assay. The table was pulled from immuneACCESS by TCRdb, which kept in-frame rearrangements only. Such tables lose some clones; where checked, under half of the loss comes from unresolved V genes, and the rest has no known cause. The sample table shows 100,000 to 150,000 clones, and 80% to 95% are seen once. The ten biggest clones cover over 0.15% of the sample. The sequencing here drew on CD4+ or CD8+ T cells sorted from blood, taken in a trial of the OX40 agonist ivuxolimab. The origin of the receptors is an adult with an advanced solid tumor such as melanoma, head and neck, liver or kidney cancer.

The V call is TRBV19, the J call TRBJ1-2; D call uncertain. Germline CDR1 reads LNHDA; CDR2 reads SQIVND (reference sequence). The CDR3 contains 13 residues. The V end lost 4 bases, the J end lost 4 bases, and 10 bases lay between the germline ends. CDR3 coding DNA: TGTGCCAGTAGTAAGGCACCACTCTATGGCTACACCTTC. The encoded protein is CASSKAPLYGYTF.

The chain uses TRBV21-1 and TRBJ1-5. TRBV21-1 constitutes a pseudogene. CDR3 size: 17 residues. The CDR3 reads CASSKPPRPYSNQPQHF. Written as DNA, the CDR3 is TGTGCCAGCAGCAAACCCCCCAGACCTTATAGCAATCAGCCCCAGCATTTT.

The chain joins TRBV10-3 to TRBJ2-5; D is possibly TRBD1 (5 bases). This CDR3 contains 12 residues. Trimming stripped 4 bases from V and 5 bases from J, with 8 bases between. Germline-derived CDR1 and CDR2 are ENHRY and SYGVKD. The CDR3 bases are TGTGCCATCAGTGGGGGCCGGGAGACCCAGTACTTC. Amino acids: CAISGGRETQYF.

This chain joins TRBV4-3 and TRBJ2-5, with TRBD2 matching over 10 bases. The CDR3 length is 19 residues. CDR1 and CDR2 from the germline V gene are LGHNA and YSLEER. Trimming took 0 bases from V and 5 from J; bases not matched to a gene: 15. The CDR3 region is CASSQDAQLLAGVRETQYF. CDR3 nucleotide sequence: TGCGCCAGCAGCCAAGACGCGCAACTCCTAGCGGGAGTTCGCGAGACCCAGTACTTC.

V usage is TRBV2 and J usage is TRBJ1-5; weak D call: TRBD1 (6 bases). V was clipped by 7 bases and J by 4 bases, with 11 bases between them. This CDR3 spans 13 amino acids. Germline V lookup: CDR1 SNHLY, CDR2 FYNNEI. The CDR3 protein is CASTGTWNQPQHF. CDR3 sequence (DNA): TGTGCCAGCACCGGGACATGGAATCAGCCCCAGCATTTT.

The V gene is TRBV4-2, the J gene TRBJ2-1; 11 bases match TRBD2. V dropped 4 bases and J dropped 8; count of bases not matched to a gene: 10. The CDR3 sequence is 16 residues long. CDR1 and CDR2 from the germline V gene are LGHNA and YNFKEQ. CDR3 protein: CASSPRTLAGGYEQFF. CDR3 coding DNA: TGTGCCAGCAGCCCCCGGACCCTAGCGGGAGGTTATGAGCAGTTCTTC.

CDR3 residues: CASSLGLGANTEAFF. The CDR3 DNA is TGCGCCAGCAGCTTGGGTTTAGGGGCGAACACTGAAGCTTTCTTT. V is TRBV5-1 and J is TRBJ1-1, with D tentatively TRBD1 (5 bases). The CDR3 runs 15 residues. Trimming removed 0 bases at V and 1 base at J, with 10 bases between. In germline, CDR1 is SGHRS, CDR2 YFSETQ.

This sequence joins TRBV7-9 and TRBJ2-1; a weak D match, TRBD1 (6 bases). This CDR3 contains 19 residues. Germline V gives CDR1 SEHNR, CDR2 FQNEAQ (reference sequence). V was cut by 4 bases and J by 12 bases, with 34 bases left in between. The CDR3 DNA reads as TGTGCCAGCAGCTACTGGACCTCAGCAGGGGCATCTCCTAGGGGCGGGCAGTTCTTC. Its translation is CASSYWTSAGASPRGGQFF. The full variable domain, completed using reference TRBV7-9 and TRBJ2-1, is DTGVSQNPRHKITKRGQNVTFRCDPISEHNRLYWYRQTLGQGPEFLTYFQNEAQLEKSRLLSDRFSAERPKGSFSTLEIQRTEQGDSAMYLCASSYWTSAGASPRGGQFFGPGTRLTVL.

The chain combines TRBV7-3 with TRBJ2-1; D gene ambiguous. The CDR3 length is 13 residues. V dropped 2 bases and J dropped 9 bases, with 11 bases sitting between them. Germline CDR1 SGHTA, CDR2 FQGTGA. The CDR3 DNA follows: TGTGCCAGCAGCTTAGGACCTGCCGTTGAGCAGTTCTTC. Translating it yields CASSLGPAVEQFF.

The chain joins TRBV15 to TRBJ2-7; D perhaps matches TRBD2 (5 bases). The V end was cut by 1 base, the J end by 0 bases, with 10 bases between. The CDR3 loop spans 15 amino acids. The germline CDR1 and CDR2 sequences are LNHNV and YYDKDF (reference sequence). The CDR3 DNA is TGTGCCACCAGCAGAGGGGAGACACCCTCCTACGAGCAGTACTTC. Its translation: CATSRGETPSYEQYF.

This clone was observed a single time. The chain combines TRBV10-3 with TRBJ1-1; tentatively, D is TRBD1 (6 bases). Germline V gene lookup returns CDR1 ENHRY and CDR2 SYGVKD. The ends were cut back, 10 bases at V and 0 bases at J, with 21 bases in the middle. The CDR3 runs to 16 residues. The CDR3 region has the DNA TGTGCCACCAACTCAGTGGACAGATTGATGAACACTGAAGCTTTCTTT. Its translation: CATNSVDRLMNTEAFF.

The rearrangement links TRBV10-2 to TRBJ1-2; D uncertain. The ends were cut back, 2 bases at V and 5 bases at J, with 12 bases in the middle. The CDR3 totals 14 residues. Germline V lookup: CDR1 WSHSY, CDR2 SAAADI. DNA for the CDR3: TGCGCCAGCAGTGAGCACGGCTCACTGTATGGCTACACCTTC. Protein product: CASSEHGSLYGYTF.

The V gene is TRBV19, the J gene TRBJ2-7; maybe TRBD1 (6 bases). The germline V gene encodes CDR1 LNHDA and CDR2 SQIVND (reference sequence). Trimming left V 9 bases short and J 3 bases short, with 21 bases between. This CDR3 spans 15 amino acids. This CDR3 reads CASSLSQGNNYEQYF. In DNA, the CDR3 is TGTGCCAGCAGCCTTTCGCAGGGGAATAACTACGAGCAGTACTTC.

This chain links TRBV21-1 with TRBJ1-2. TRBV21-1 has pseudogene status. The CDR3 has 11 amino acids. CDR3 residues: CATSLVYGYTF. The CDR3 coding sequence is TGTGCCACCAGTTTGGTCTATGGCTACACCTTC.

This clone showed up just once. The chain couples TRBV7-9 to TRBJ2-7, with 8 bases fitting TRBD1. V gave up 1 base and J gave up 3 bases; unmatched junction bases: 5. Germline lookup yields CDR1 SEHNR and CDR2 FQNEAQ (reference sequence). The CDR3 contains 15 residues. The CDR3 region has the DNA TGTGCCAGCAGCTTAGGCCCGGGGACAGGCTACGAGCAGTACTTC. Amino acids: CASSLGPGTGYEQYF.

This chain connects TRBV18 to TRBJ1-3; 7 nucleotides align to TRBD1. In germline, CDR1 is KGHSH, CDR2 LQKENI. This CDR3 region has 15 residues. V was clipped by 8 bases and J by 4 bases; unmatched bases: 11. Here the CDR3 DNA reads TGTGCCAGCATCCGGGACAGCAACCTAGGAAACACCATATATTTT. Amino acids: CASIRDSNLGNTIYF.

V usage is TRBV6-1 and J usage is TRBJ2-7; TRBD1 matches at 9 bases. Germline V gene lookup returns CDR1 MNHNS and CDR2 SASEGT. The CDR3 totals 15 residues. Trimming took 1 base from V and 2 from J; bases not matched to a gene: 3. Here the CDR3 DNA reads TGTGCCAGCAGTGAAGTGACAGGGGGGCCCTACGAGCAGTACTTC. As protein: CASSEVTGGPYEQYF.

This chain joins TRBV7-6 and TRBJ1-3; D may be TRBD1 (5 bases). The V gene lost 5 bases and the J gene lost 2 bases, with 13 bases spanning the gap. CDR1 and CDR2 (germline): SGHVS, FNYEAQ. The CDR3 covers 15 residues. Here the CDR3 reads CASSQGTGAGNTIYF. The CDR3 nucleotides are TGTGCCAGCAGCCAAGGGACGGGTGCTGGAAACACCATATATTTT.

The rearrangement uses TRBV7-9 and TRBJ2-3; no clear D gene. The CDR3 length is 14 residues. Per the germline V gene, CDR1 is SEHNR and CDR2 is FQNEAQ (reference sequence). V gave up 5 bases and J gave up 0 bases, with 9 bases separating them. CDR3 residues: CASSLDKSTDTQYF. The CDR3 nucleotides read TGTGCCAGCAGCCTCGACAAGAGCACAGATACGCAGTATTTT.

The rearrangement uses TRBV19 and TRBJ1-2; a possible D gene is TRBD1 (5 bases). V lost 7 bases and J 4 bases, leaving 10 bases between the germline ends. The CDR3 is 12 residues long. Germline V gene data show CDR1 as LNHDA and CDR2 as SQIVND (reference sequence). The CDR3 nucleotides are TGTGCCAGTAATCGGGGCTCCTATGGCTACACCTTC. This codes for CASNRGSYGYTF.

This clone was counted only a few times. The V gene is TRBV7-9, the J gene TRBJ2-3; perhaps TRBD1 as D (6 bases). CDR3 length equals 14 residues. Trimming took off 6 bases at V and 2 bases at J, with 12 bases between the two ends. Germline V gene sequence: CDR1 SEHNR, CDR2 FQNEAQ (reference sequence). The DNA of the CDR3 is TGTGCCAGCAGTTCGGACAGACCCACAGATACGCAGTATTTT. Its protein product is CASSSDRPTDTQYF.

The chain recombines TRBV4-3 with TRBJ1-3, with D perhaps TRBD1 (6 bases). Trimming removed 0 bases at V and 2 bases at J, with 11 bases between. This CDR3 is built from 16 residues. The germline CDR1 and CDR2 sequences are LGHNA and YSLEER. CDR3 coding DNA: TGCGCCAGCAGCCAAGATTATTCAGGGGCTGGAAACACCATATATTTT. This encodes CASSQDYSGAGNTIYF.

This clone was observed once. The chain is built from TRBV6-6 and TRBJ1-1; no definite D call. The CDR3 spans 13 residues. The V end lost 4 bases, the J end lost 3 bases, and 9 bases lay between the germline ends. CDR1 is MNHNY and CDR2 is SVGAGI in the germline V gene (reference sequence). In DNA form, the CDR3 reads TGTGCCAGCAGTTTGCCCCTGGACACTGAAGCTTTCTTT. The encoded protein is CASSLPLDTEAFF.